The text below deals with one T cell receptor beta chain. The sort gate was single viable CD3+CD4+CD8-CD45RO+ cells for memory CD4+ T cells. This entry is derived from a study of memory CD4+ T cells and cytomegalovirus serostatus. Generated by immunoSEQ multiplex PCR, the TCRdb table keeps only in-frame clones and is missing some. This sample carries 41,000 or so clones, roughly three quarters of them seen once, and the ten largest clones take approximately 0.77%. The germline CDR1 and CDR2 sequences are LNHDA and SQIVND (reference sequence). The CDR3 covers 12 residues. The germline V and J ends were trimmed by 5 bases and 0 bases, with 4 bases remaining between them.

The TCR originated in an adult in good health and CMV-seronegative. This sequence joins TRBV19 and TRBJ2-5; D gene ambiguous. Specimen: memory CD4+ T cells from blood. CDR3 amino acids: CASSQDQETQYF. CDR3 sequence (DNA): TGTGCCAGTAGTCAGGACCAAGAGACCCAGTACTTC. Filled out from reference TRBV19 and TRBJ2-5, the complete variable domain reads DGGITQSPKYLFRKEGQNVTLSCEQNLNHDAMYWYRQDPGQGLRLIYYSQIVNDFQKGDIAEGYSVSREKKESFPLTVTSAQKNPTAFYLCASSQDQETQYFGPGTRLLVL.